This T cell receptor beta chain comes out of a study of Graves' ophthalmopathy and Graves' hyperthyroidism. Using RNA transcripts, the TCR beta CDR3 regions were amplified. After a first-round RT-PCR with HTBI primers, a second-round multiplex PCR was run. Via MiXCR, TCRdb re-called the multiplex PCR reads, giving one row per CDR3 protein. Altogether approximately 380,000 distinct CDR3 sequences are present, more than 20% being singletons, with the ten largest covering around 3.2%. Germline V gene lookup returns CDR1 MGHRA and CDR2 YSYEKL. The CDR3 has 15 residues. V gave up 1 base and J gave up 2 bases; unmatched junction bases: 1.

Specimen: peripheral blood. The clonotype comes from a woman aged 18-29 years with stable Graves' hyperthyroidism. V and J are TRBV4-1 and TRBJ2-5; 10 nucleotides align to TRBD1. The CDR3 coding sequence is TGCGCCAGCAGCCAAGTGGACAGGGGGCAAGAGACCCAGTACTTC. Its protein is CASSQVDRGQETQYF.